This TCR beta chain was found in a study of T-cell memory formation after mild COVID-19. Study background: For the most part, TCR clusters were specific to one donor. Findings and caveats of the study: There were some responding clones in pre-infection memory, which suggested that cross-reactive memory had joined.

Germline-derived CDR1 and CDR2 are DFQATT and SNEGSKA (reference sequence). Trimming at V came to 6 bases and at J to 8 bases, leaving 13 bases not matched to a gene. This CDR3 has 14 amino acids. This clonotype showed up many times. The antigen is undetermined. The TCR alpha and TCR beta cDNA libraries, bearing sample barcodes and UMIs, were generated by 5'RACE using constant-segment primers. TCRdb re-analysed the 5' RACE reads in MiXCR, keeping a single row per CDR3 protein. The sample has approximately 150,000 distinct CDR3 sequences; under 7% are singletons. This clonotype was obtained from an adult woman who had mild COVID-19 (a few samples of this study predate the infection). Cell type and time point are not known. The chain is built from TRBV20-1 and TRBJ1-2; 9 positions match TRBD1. Material: PBMCs or a T cell subset sorted from them (not recorded which). The CDR3 bases are TGCAGTGCCAACCCGACACAGGGGGCAGCGGGCTACACCTTC. It codes for CSANPTQGAAGYTF.